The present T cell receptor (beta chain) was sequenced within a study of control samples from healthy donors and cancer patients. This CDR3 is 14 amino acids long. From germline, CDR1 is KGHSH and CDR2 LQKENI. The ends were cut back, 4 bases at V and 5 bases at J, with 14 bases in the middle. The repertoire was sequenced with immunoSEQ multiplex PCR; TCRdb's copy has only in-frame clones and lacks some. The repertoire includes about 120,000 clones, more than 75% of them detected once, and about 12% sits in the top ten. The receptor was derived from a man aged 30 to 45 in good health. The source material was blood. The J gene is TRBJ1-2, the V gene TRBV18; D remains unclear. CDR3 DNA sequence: TGTGCCAGCTCACTGGGTCAGGAGAATTATGGCTACACCTTC. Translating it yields CASSLGQENYGYTF.